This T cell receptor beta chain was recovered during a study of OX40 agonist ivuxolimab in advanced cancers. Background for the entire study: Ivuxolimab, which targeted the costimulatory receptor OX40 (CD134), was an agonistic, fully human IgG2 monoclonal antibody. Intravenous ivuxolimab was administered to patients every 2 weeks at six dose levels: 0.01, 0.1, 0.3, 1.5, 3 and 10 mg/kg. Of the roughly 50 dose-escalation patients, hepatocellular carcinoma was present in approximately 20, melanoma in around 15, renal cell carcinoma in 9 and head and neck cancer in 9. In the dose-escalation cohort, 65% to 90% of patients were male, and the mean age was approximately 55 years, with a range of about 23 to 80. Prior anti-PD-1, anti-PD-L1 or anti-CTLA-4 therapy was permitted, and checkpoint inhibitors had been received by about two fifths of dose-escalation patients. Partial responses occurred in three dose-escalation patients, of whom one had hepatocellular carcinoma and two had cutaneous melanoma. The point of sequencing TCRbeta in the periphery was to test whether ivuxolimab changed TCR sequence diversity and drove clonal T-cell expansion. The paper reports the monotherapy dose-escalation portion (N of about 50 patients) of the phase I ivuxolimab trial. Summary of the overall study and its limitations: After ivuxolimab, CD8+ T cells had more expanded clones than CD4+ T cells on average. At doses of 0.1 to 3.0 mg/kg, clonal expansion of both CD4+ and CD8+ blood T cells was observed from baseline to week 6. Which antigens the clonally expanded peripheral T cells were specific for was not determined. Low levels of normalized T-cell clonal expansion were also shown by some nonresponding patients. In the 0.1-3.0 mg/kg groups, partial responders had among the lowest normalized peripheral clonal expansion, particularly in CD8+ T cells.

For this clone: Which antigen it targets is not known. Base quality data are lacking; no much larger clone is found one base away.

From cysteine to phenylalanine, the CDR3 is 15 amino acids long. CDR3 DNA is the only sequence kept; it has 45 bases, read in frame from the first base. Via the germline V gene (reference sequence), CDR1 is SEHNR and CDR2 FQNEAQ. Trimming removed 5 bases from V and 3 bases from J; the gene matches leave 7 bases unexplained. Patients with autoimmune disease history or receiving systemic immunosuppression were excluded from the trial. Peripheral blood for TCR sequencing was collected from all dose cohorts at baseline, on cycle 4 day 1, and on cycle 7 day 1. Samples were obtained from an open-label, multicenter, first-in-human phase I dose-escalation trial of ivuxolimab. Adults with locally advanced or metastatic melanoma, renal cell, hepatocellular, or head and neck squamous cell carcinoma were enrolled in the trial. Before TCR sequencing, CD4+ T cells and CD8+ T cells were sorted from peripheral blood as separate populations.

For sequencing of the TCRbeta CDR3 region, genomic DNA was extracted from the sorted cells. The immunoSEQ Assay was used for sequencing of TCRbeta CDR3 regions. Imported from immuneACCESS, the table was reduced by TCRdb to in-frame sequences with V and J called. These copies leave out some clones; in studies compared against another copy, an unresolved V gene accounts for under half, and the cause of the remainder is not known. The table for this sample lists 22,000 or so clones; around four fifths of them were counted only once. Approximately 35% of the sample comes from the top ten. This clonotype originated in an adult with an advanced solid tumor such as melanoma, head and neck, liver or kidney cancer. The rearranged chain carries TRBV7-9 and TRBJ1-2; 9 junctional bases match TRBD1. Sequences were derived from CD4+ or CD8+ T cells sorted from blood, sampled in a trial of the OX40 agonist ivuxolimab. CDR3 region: CASSHDTGGYYGYTF. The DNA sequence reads TGTGCCAGCAGCCACGACACAGGGGGCTACTATGGCTACACCTTC.